This TCR beta chain was captured by sequencing in a study of blood T cells in healthy people across ages. Study-wide results and limits: Those diversity estimates obtained from one million T cells were thought to be underestimates.

This clonotype was detected only a few times. What it binds is not known. A second about 6 to 12 cycle PCR used barcoded and J-beta primers. TCRdb used MiXCR to reprocess the 5' RACE reads, holding one entry per CDR3 protein. The sample includes 500,000 to 600,000 distinct CDR3 sequences, 25% to 30% of them seen just once. The source is a woman aged 65 to 85 in good health. The sequenced sample was blood.

CDR3 nucleotides: TGCGCCAGCAGCATTGCTAACAATCCGGGACACTCACCCCTCCACTTT. It is translated as CASSIANNPGHSPLHF. The chain uses TRBV5-1 and TRBJ1-6, with D perhaps TRBD1 (6 bases). Trimming left V 4 bases short and J 10 bases short, with 21 bases between. The CDR3 covers 16 residues. Per the germline V gene, CDR1 is SGHRS and CDR2 is YFSETQ.